These T cell receptor beta chains were read from a single sample in a study of OX40 agonist ivuxolimab in advanced cancers. The repertoire was sequenced with immunoSEQ multiplex PCR; TCRdb's copy has only in-frame clones and lacks some. There are tens of thousands of clones in the sample; around 90% occur only once, and 0.4% to 0.55% lies in the top ten. Sequenced here: CD4+ or CD8+ T cells sorted from blood, sampled in a trial of the OX40 agonist ivuxolimab. The receptors shown here come from an adult with an advanced solid tumor such as melanoma, head and neck, liver or kidney cancer. Each CDR3 is given with its conserved first and last residue. The D gene is left open where the match is weak. For some rows the clone size is stated as once, few or many, or as a class when expanded; others skip it.

.	TRBV6-5	.	TRBJ2-1	TGTGCCAGCAGTTACTCGAGACTAGAGGGTGAGCAGTTCTTC	CASSYSRLEGEQFF
.	TRBV28	.	TRBJ2-2	TGTGCCAGCAGTGCCACAGTGCCCGGGGAGCTGTTTTTT	CASSATVPGELFF
.	TRBV6-6	few	TRBJ2-5	TGTGCCAGCAGTTTATTTGGCGGGCTTGAAGAGACCCAGTACTTC	CASSLFGGLEETQYF
.	TRBV28	.	TRBJ1-2	TGTGCCAGCAGCCTTCACAGTGAATATGGCTACACCTTC	CASSLHSEYGYTF
TRBD1	TRBV30	.	TRBJ1-1	TGTGCCTGGAGTGTAGCAGGGGGCGTTGGGAACACTGAAGCTTTCTTT	CAWSVAGGVGNTEAFF
TRBD2	TRBV4-1	.	TRBJ2-1	TGCGCCAGCAGCCCAGAGGGACTAGCGGGCTACAATGAGCAGTTCTTC	CASSPEGLAGYNEQFF
.	TRBV5-4	.	TRBJ2-7	TGTGCCAGCAGCGAGTCCGGGGGGCTCTACGAGCAGTACTTC	CASSESGGLYEQYF
TRBD2	TRBV19	.	TRBJ2-7	TGTGCCAGTAGTATGCTAGCGGCTTCCTACGAGCAGTACTTC	CASSMLAASYEQYF
.	TRBV27	few	TRBJ2-7	TGTGCCAGCAGTCCCTTAGCGCGCCACGAGCAGTACTTC	CASSPLARHEQYF
.	TRBV19	.	TRBJ2-7	TGTGCCAGTAGTGTAGGATCCGGGATCGAGCAGTACTTC	CASSVGSGIEQYF
TRBD1	TRBV7-6	.	TRBJ2-2	TGTGCCAGCAGCTTGGTGCCCAGGGACAGGGGGCTCACCGGGGAGCTGTTTTTT	CASSLVPRDRGLTGELFF
TRBD1	TRBV12-5	.	TRBJ2-1	TGTGCTAGTGGTTTGGCAGGGGGCAATGAGCAGTTCTTC	CASGLAGGNEQFF
.	TRBV30	.	TRBJ1-1	TGTGCCGGAGGGGTCACTGAAGCTTTCTTT	CAGGVTEAFF
.	TRBV6-5	once	TRBJ2-7	TGTGCCAGCAAGAGAGGCAGACTCTACGAGCAGTACTTC	CASKRGRLYEQYF
TRBD2	TRBV12-5	.	TRBJ2-5	TGTGCTAGTGGTTTGACCACTAGCGGGAGGGCCCCCAGCCAGTACTTC	CASGLTTSGRAPSQYF
.	TRBV7-8	.	TRBJ1-2	TGTGCCAGCAGCTTAAAGAGTGTGACAGCGTACGGCTACACCTTC	CASSLKSVTAYGYTF
.	TRBV5-4	.	TRBJ1-2	TGTGCCAGCAGCTTACGACAGTACAACTATGGCTACACCTTC	CASSLRQYNYGYTF
TRBD1	TRBV18	.	TRBJ2-7	TGTGCCAGCTCACCCGCTTCCAGCGGACAGGGGGCCCGCGAGCAGTACTTC	CASSPASSGQGAREQYF
.	TRBV5-5	once	TRBJ1-5	TGTGCCAGCAGCTTGGAGGGGCGCGGTCAGCCCCAGCATTTT	CASSLEGRGQPQHF
TRBD1	TRBV15	.	TRBJ2-6	TGTGCCACCAGCAGAGATCTCGGGACAGGGGGCGCGACTGGGGCCAACGTCCTGACTTTC	CATSRDLGTGGATGANVLTF